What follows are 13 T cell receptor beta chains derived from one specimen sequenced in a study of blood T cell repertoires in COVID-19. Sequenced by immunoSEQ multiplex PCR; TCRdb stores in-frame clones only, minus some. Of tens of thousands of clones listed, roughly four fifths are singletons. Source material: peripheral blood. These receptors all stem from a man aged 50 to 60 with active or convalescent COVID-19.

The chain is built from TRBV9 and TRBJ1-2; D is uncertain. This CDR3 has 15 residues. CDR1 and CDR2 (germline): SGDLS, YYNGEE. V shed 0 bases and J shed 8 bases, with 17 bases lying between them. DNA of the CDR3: TGTGCCAGCAGCGTAGAAGGGCTGGGGTCGGGAGGCTACACCTTC. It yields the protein CASSVEGLGSGGYTF.

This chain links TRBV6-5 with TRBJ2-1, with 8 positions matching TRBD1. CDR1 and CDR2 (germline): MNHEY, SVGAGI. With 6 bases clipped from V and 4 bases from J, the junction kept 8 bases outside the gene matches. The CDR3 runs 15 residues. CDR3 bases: TGTGCCAGCAGCCAGACAGGGGCCCTATACAATGAGCAGTTCTTC. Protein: CASSQTGALYNEQFF.

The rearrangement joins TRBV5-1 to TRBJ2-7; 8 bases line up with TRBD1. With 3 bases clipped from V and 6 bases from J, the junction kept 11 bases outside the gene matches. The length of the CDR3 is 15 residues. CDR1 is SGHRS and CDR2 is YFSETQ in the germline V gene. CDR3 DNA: TGCGCCAGCAGCTCGGGACAGGCCTTCGGGGGCGAGCAGTACGTC. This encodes CASSSGQAFGGEQYV.

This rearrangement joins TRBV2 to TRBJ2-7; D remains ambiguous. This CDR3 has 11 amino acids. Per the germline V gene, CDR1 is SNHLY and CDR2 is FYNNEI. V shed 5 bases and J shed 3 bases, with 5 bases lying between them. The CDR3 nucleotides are TGTGCCAGCAGTAACGGCTACGAGCAGTACTTC. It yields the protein CASSNGYEQYF.

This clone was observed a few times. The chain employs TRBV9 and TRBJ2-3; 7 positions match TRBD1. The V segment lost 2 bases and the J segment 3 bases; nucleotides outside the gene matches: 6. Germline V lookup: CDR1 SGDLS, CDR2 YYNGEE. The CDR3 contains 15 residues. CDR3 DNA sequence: TGTGCCAGCAGCGTGACAGGGATTCCGACAGATACGCAGTATTTT. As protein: CASSVTGIPTDTQYF.

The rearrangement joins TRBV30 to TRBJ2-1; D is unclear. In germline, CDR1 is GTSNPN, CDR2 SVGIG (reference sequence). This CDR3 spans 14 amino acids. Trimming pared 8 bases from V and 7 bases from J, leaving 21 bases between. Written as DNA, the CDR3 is TGTGCCACAGTAAACCCCCGAACAGTGAATGAGCAGTTCTTC. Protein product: CATVNPRTVNEQFF. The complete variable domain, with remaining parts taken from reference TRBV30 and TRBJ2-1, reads SQTIHQWPATLVQPVGSPLSLECTVEGTSNPNLYWYRQAAGRGLQLLFYSVGIGQISSEVPQNLSASRPQDRQFILSSKKLLLSDSGFYLCATVNPRTVNEQFFGPGTRLTVL.

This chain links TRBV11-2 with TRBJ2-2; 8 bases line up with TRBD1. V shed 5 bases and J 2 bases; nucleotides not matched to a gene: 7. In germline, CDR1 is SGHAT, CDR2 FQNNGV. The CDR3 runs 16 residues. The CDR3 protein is CASSVDRGGNTGELFF. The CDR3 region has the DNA TGTGCCAGCAGCGTCGACAGGGGAGGAAACACCGGGGAGCTGTTTTTT. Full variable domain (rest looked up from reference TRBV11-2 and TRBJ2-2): EAGVAQSPRYKIIEKRQSVAFWCNPISGHATLYWYQQILGQGPKLLIQFQNNGVVDDSQLPKDRFSAERLKGVDSTLKIQPAKLEDSAVYLCASSVDRGGNTGELFFGEGSRLTVL.

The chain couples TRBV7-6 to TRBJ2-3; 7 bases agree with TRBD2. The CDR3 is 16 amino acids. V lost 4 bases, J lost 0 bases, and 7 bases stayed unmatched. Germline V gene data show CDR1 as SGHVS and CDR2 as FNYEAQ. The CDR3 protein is CASSSLAGVSTDTQYF. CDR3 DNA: TGTGCCAGCAGCTCCTTGGCGGGGGTTAGCACAGATACGCAGTATTTT.

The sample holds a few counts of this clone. The CDR3 is CASSRLAGPQETQYF. The CDR3 DNA is TGTGCCAGCAGCCGACTAGCGGGGCCCCAAGAGACCCAGTACTTC. The chain recombines TRBV6-6 with TRBJ2-5; 11 nucleotides align to TRBD2. This CDR3 has 15 amino acids. The ends lost 6 bases at V and 1 base at J; junction bases unmatched: 4. Germline V CDR1 and CDR2: MNHNY, SVGAGI (reference sequence).

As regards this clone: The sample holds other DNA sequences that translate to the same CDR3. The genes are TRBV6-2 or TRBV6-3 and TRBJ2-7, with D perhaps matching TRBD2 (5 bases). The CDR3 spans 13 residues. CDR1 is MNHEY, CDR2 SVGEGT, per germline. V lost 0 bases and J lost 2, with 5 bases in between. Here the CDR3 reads CASSYSRAYEQYF. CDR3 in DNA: TGTGCCAGCAGTTACTCGAGGGCCTACGAGCAGTACTTC.

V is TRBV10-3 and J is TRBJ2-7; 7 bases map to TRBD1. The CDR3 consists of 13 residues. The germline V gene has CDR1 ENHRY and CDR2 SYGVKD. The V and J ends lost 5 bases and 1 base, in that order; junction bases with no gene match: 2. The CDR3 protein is CAISPGQSYEQYV. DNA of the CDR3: TGTGCCATCAGTCCGGGACAGTCCTACGAGCAGTACGTC.

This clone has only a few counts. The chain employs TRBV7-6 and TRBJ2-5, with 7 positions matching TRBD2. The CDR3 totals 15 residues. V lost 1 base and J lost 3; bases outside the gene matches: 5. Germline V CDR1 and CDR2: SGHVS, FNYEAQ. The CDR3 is CASSLGGGGKETQYF. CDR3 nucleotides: TGTGCCAGCAGCTTAGGTGGGGGGGGGAAAGAGACCCAGTACTTC.

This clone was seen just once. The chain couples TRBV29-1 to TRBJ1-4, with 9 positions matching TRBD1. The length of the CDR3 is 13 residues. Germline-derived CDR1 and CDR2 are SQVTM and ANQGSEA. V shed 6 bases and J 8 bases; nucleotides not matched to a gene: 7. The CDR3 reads CSVADRGKEKLFF. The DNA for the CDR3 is TGCAGCGTCGCGGACAGGGGTAAAGAAAAACTGTTTTTT.